The rows below give T cell receptor beta chains drawn from one sample of a study of blood T cell repertoires in COVID-19. The table came from immunoSEQ multiplex PCR; TCRdb's copy has only in-frame clones and leaves some out. The sample consists of fewer than 250,000 clones, roughly 83% of them appearing once. Source material: peripheral blood. These receptors were obtained from a woman in her 50s with acute or convalescent COVID-19. The CDR3 runs from the conserved cysteine through the conserved F or W. D genes are given only for firm matches. A clone size is listed for some rows: how often the clone was seen (once, few, many), or a class if it is expanded.

d_call j_call v_call clone_size cdr3_nt cdr3_aa
TRBD1 TRBJ2-1 TRBV5-1 - TGCGCCAGCAGCTTGGGAAGGGCGGACAGGCCTTACAATGAGCAGTTCTTC CASSLGRADRPYNEQFF
TRBD2 TRBJ2-7 TRBV4-2 once TGTGCCAGCAGCCAAGTTCCCCTTGCGGGAGCCTACGAGCAGTACTTC CASSQVPLAGAYEQYF
- TRBJ1-6 TRBV11-2 - TGTGCCAGCAGCCGAGTCGGGGTCGGATCACCCCTCCACTTT CASSRVGVGSPLHF
TRBD1 TRBJ2-2 TRBV6-5 - TGTGCCAGCAGTTACGTGACAGGGGGGTCCGGGGAGCTGTTTTTT CASSYVTGGSGELFF
- TRBJ2-5 TRBV9 once TGTGCCAGCAGCGTCGCCGGAAAAGGGGGAGAGACCCAGTACTTC CASSVAGKGGETQYF
- TRBJ2-2 TRBV11-2 - TGTGCCAGCAGCTTAGCGGGTTCGGGTACCGGGGAGCTGTTTTTT CASSLAGSGTGELFF
- TRBJ1-4 TRBV18 - TGTGCCAGCTCACCGACGAGGTCGGAGAATGAAAAACTGTTTTTT CASSPTRSENEKLFF
TRBD2 TRBJ2-1 TRBV19 - TGTGCCAGTAGTATGGCCCGGGGACTAGTGGTTAATGAGCAGTTCTTC CASSMARGLVVNEQFF
- TRBJ2-7 TRBV4-1 - TGCGCCAGCAGCCAAGAAAGCGGGACATATTCCTACGAGCAGTACTTC CASSQESGTYSYEQYF
TRBD2 TRBJ2-6 TRBV6-1 few TGTGCCAGCAGTGATCGGGGGGCTGGGGCCAACGTCCTGACTTTC CASSDRGAGANVLTF
TRBD2 TRBJ2-5 TRBV3-1/TRBV3-2 once TGTGCCAGCAGCCCGTCGGGAGGCTGGGAGACCCAGTACTTC CASSPSGGWETQYF
- TRBJ1-1 TRBV27 - TGTGCCAGCAGTGCGGGAGAGAACACTGAAGCTTTCTTT CASSAGENTEAFF
- TRBJ1-1 TRBV10-1 - TGCGCCACCCCGGGGGGGGAAGAAGGAGCTTTCTTT CATPGGEEGAFF
TRBD2 TRBJ2-1 TRBV7-2 - TGTGCCAGCAGCTTAGATGGTAGCGGGAGGAGCTCCTACAATGAGCAGTTCTTC CASSLDGSGRSSYNEQFF
- TRBJ2-1 TRBV20-1 - TGCAGTGGGGGGCCCAATGAGCAGTTCTTC CSGGPNEQFF
- TRBJ2-7 TRBV3-1/TRBV3-2 once TGTGCCAGCAGCCAAACTGGTACCGAGCAGTACTTC CASSQTGTEQYF
TRBD1 TRBJ2-1 TRBV18 - TGTGCCAGCTCACCATCAAGGGGGACAGGGTCCTACAATGAGCAGTTCTTC CASSPSRGTGSYNEQFF
TRBD2 TRBJ2-5 TRBV7-9 - TGTGCCAGCAGCTCGCAGCGGGAGAGTGGGGAGACCCAGTACTTC CASSSQRESGETQYF
TRBD1 TRBJ1-2 TRBV7-2 few TGTGCCAGCAGCTTAGCCCTACAGGGGAAGCGTGGCTACACCTTC CASSLALQGKRGYTF
- TRBJ2-6 TRBV5-8 - TGTGCCAGCAGCTTGTATCGCTCTGGGGCCAACGTCCTGACTTTC CASSLYRSGANVLTF
TRBD2 TRBJ2-2 TRBV6-4 few TGTGCCAGCAGTACTAGCGGGGACACCGGGGAGCTGTTTTTT CASSTSGDTGELFF
- TRBJ1-2 TRBV11-2 - TGTGCCAGCAGCTTATCCGTCAGCGACTATGGCTACACCTTC CASSLSVSDYGYTF
TRBD1 TRBJ1-6 TRBV10-1 - TGCGCCAGGTGCTGGGACAGGGACAATTCACCCCTCCACTTT CARCWDRDNSPLHF
TRBD2 TRBJ2-5 TRBV18 - TGTGCCAGCTCACCACAGCGGGGGGGAGAGACCCAGTACTTC CASSPQRGGETQYF
- TRBJ2-3 TRBV19 - TGTGCCAGTACCTCGCTGGGGGGAGGCGGAACAGATACGCAGTATTTT CASTSLGGGGTDTQYF
TRBD2 TRBJ2-1 TRBV14 - TGTGCCAGCAGCCAAGGGGAGGGCCAGCAGTTCTTC CASSQGEGQQFF
- TRBJ1-3 TRBV30 - TGTGCCTGGAGTCTTAACAGGGCATCTGGAAACACCATATATTTT CAWSLNRASGNTIYF
TRBD1 TRBJ2-4 TRBV5-1 - TGCGCCAGCAGTGTAGGACAGGCCTATGCCAAAAACATTCAGTACTTC CASSVGQAYAKNIQYF
- TRBJ2-2 TRBV19 - TGTGCCAGTAGTATTGTAGGCGGGACCGGGGAGCTGTTTTTT CASSIVGGTGELFF
TRBD1 TRBJ1-2 TRBV5-1 few TGCGCCAGCAGCTGGGGACAGTATGGCTACACCTTC CASSWGQYGYTF
- TRBJ1-2 TRBV4-2 - TGTGCCAGCAGCCAAGACGCAAAGACAGAATTTTATGGCTACACCTTC CASSQDAKTEFYGYTF
TRBD1 TRBJ2-7 TRBV5-6 once TGTGCCAGCAGCGGAACCGGGACAGGGTACATACCCTACGAGCAGTACTTC CASSGTGTGYIPYEQYF
- TRBJ2-3 TRBV3-1/TRBV3-2 - TGTGCCAGCAGCCAATTATCAGATACGCAGTATTTT CASSQLSDTQYF
TRBD1 TRBJ1-1 TRBV3-1/TRBV3-2 - TGTGCCAGCAGCACACAGGGGGCAGGGAACACTGAAGCTTTCTTT CASSTQGAGNTEAFF
TRBD1 TRBJ2-2 TRBV28 - TGTGCCAGCAGTTGGACAGGTTACACCGGGGAGCTGTTTTTT CASSWTGYTGELFF
TRBD1 TRBJ2-3 TRBV11-2 - TGTGCCAGCAGCTTCCGGGACAGGAGCACAGATACGCAGTATTTT CASSFRDRSTDTQYF
TRBD1 TRBJ1-3 TRBV9 few TGTGCCAGCAGCAGGGGACAGCCTCTCTCTGGAAACACCATATATTTT CASSRGQPLSGNTIYF
- TRBJ1-3 TRBV18 once TGTGCCAGCTCACCACCGGGACTTAGCTCTGGAAACACCATATATTTT CASSPPGLSSGNTIYF
TRBD1 TRBJ2-7 TRBV5-1 many TGCGCCAGCAGCTTTGCAGGGGGCGAATCCGAGCAGTACTTC CASSFAGGESEQYF
- TRBJ2-4 TRBV4-2 - TGTGCCAGCAGCCAAGATTTGAGGGACATTCAGTACTTC CASSQDLRDIQYF
- TRBJ1-4 TRBV3-1/TRBV3-2 - TGTGCCAGCAGCCCGTCCGGGACAACGAATGAAAAACTGTTTTTT CASSPSGTTNEKLFF
- TRBJ2-3 TRBV29-1 - TGCAGCACCAGGGCTAGCGTTGATACGCAGTATTTT CSTRASVDTQYF
TRBD1 TRBJ2-1 TRBV19 - TGTGCCAGTAGTATTGACGGGACAGGGAGGAATGAGCAGTTCTTC CASSIDGTGRNEQFF
TRBD1 TRBJ2-2 TRBV19 - TGTGCCAGTAGTCGGCGGACAGGGGATACCGGGGAGCTGTTTTTT CASSRRTGDTGELFF
TRBD1 TRBJ1-1 TRBV28 - TGTGCCAGCAGTTTTCCGACAGGGGGCCTCATGAACACTGAAGCTTTCTTT CASSFPTGGLMNTEAFF
- TRBJ1-2 TRBV4-2 - TGTGCCAGCAGCCAAGATCACGACACTAACTATGGCTACACCTTC CASSQDHDTNYGYTF
- TRBJ1-2 TRBV29-1 - TGCAGCAGTCCCGGGAGCGGCAACTATGGCTACACCTTC CSSPGSGNYGYTF
- TRBJ2-3 TRBV6-1 - TGTGCCAGCAGTGAAAGCAGCGCCTACACAGATACGCAGTATTTT CASSESSAYTDTQYF
- TRBJ1-3 TRBV5-1 many TGCGCCAGCAGTTCCGGGATGGGACTTGGAAACACCATATATTTT CASSSGMGLGNTIYF
TRBD2 TRBJ2-1 TRBV2 - TGTGCCAGCAACGGACTAGCGGAGCAGTTCTTC CASNGLAEQFF
- TRBJ2-2 TRBV10-3 many TGTGCCATCAGCCGATCGGTCGAGAACACCGGGGAGCTGTTTTTT CAISRSVENTGELFF
- TRBJ1-3 TRBV7-8 once TGTGCCAGCAGCATACGTGGGACAGGAAACACCATATATTTT CASSIRGTGNTIYF
- TRBJ1-5 TRBV28 - TGTGCCAGCAGCTTACTCCGGGACAATCAAGGAAATCAGCCCCAGCATTTT CASSLLRDNQGNQPQHF
- TRBJ1-2 TRBV6-6 few TGTGCCAGCAGTGTTCTCGAGGGCTACACCTTC CASSVLEGYTF